Listed below are T cell receptor beta chains from one sample, sequenced in a study of blood T cell repertoires in COVID-19. TCRdb's table, derived via immunoSEQ multiplex PCR, lists solely in-frame clones and lacks some. This sample yields approximately 210,000 clones, of which under 90% are seen a single time; more than 8.5% belongs to the top ten. What was sequenced was PBMCs or T cells enriched from blood (not recorded which). The receptors stem from a woman in her forties or fifties with acute COVID-19. CDR3s include the opening cysteine and the closing phenylalanine or tryptophan. The D gene is left open where the match is weak. Not all rows give a size; the values are once, few, many and, for expanded clones, a class.

clone size | J gene | V gene | D gene | CDR3 protein | CDR3 DNA
few | TRBJ1-5 | TRBV7-2 | TRBD1 | CASSTGTGGNQPQHF | TGTGCCAGCAGTACCGGGACAGGGGGCAATCAGCCCCAGCATTTT
- | TRBJ2-2 | TRBV28 | TRBD1 | CASSPRTGNTGELFF | TGTGCCAGCAGTCCGAGGACAGGGAACACCGGGGAGCTGTTTTTT
few | TRBJ1-5 | TRBV28 | TRBD1 | CASSAPGQGSGNQPQHF | TGTGCCAGCAGTGCCCCGGGACAGGGGTCGGGCAATCAGCCCCAGCATTTT
- | TRBJ2-7 | TRBV7-2 | - | CASSLVGHEGGEQYF | TGTGCCAGCAGCTTAGTGGGACACGAGGGTGGCGAGCAGTACTTC
- | TRBJ2-6 | TRBV7-2 | - | CASSSLQQWAGGANVLTF | TGTGCCAGCAGCTCTCTCCAACAGTGGGCAGGTGGGGCCAACGTCCTGACTTTC
- | TRBJ2-5 | TRBV28 | TRBD2 | CASSSNSGGLVGTQYF | TGTGCCAGCAGTTCAAATAGCGGGGGCCTGGTCGGGACCCAGTACTTC
- | TRBJ1-5 | TRBV10-3 | - | CAISEGQNGQPQHF | TGTGCCATCAGTGAAGGACAGAACGGGCAGCCCCAGCATTTT
- | TRBJ1-2 | TRBV7-2 | - | CASSPPGVLNYGYTF | TGTGCCAGCAGCCCTCCAGGCGTCCTTAACTATGGCTACACCTTC
- | TRBJ2-2 | TRBV25-1 | TRBD1 | CASSAGTGGRGELFF | TGTGCCAGCAGTGCCGGGACAGGGGGCCGGGGGGAGCTGTTTTTT
- | TRBJ2-5 | TRBV10-3 | - | CAISVRKQETQYF | TGTGCCATCAGTGTCAGGAAACAAGAGACCCAGTACTTC
- | TRBJ2-1 | TRBV28 | TRBD2 | CASSTIGTSGVRSYNEQFF | TGTGCCAGCAGCACAATCGGGACTAGCGGGGTCCGCTCCTACAATGAGCAGTTCTTC
- | TRBJ2-1 | TRBV5-6 | - | CASSFFGREQFF | TGTGCCAGCAGCTTTTTTGGGCGTGAGCAGTTCTTC
- | TRBJ1-2 | TRBV4-3 | TRBD1 | CASSQMDRANGYTF | TGCGCCAGCAGCCAGATGGACAGGGCGAATGGCTACACCTTC
- | TRBJ1-5 | TRBV19 | TRBD1 | CASSLGQARQPQHF | TGTGCCAGTAGTCTCGGACAGGCACGTCAGCCCCAGCATTTT
- | TRBJ2-5 | TRBV18 | TRBD2 | CASSPGTTQETQYF | TGTGCCAGCTCACCCGGGACTACCCAAGAGACCCAGTACTTC
- | TRBJ2-5 | TRBV24-1 | - | CATSDPDRPETQYF | TGTGCCACCAGTGATCCCGACAGGCCGGAGACCCAGTACTTC
- | TRBJ2-5 | TRBV7-3 | TRBD1 | CASSSQGAETQYF | TGTGCCAGCAGCTCGCAGGGGGCTGAGACCCAGTACTTC
- | TRBJ1-2 | TRBV12-5 | TRBD1 | CASGPGTGNPRPYGYTF | TGTGCTAGTGGTCCCGGGACAGGGAACCCGAGACCCTATGGCTACACCTTC
- | TRBJ2-1 | TRBV19 | TRBD1 | CASSIEKKPGTGFSYNEQFF | TGTGCCAGTAGTATAGAAAAAAAGCCGGGGACAGGGTTTTCCTACAATGAGCAGTTCTTC
- | TRBJ1-4 | TRBV10-1 | - | CASNVEGGATNEKLFF | TGCGCCAGCAACGTGGAGGGCGGGGCGACTAATGAAAAACTGTTTTTT
- | TRBJ1-6 | TRBV4-2 | - | CASSQGLEGPLHF | TGTGCCAGCAGCCAAGGTTTGGAGGGTCCCCTCCACTTT
- | TRBJ2-5 | TRBV4-3 | TRBD2 | CASSQDGSGGKETQYF | TGCGCCAGCAGCCAAGATGGCAGCGGGGGAAAAGAGACCCAGTACTTC
- | TRBJ1-2 | TRBV5-4 | TRBD1 | CASSWGQGANYGYTF | TGTGCCAGCAGCTGGGGACAGGGGGCTAACTATGGCTACACCTTC
- | TRBJ2-6 | TRBV4-3 | TRBD1 | CASSHGTGAGANVLTF | TGCGCCAGCAGCCACGGGACAGGAGCCGGGGCCAACGTCCTGACTTTC
once | TRBJ2-6 | TRBV3-1/TRBV3-2 | TRBD2 | CASSPRGGGQTGANVLTF | TGTGCCAGCAGCCCTAGGGGCGGGGGTCAGACTGGGGCCAACGTCCTGACTTTC
- | TRBJ2-7 | TRBV4-1 | - | CASSQGRQGTEQYF | TGCGCCAGCAGCCAAGGACGGCAGGGGACCGAGCAGTACTTC